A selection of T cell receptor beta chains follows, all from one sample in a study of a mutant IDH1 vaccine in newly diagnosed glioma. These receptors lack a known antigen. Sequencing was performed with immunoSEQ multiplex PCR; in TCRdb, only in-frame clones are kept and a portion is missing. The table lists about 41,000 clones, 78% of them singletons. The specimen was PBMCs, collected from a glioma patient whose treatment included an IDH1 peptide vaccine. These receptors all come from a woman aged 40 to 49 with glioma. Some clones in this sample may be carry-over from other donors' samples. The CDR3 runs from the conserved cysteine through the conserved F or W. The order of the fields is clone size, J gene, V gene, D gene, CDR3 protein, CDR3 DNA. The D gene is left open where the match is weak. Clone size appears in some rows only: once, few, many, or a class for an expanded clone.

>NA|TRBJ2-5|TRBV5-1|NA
CASSLDGTQYF
TGCGCCAGCAGCTTGGACGGGACCCAGTACTTC
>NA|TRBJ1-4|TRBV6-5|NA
CASSYEGSNEKLFF
TGTGCCAGCAGTTACGAGGGGTCTAATGAAAAACTGTTTTTT
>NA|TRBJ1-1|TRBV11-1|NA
CASRSRGNTEAFF
TGTGCCAGCAGGTCCAGGGGGAACACTGAAGCTTTCTTT
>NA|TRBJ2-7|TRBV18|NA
CASSPDQEQYF
TGTGCCAGCTCACCAGATCAGGAGCAGTACTTC
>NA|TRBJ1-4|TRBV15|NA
CATSDDRATNEKLFF
TGTGCCACCAGCGACGACAGAGCAACTAATGAAAAACTGTTTTTT
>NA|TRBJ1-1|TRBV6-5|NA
CASSELNEAFF
TGTGCCAGCAGTGAACTTAATGAAGCTTTCTTT
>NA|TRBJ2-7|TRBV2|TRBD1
CASRETGGGEQYF
TGTGCCAGCAGGGAGACAGGGGGTGGCGAGCAGTACTTC
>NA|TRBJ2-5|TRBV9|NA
CASSVVGFQETQYF
TGTGCCAGCAGCGTAGTAGGTTTTCAAGAGACCCAGTACTTC
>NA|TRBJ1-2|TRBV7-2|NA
CARGGFNYGYTF
TGTGCCAGGGGGGGGTTTAACTATGGCTACACCTTC
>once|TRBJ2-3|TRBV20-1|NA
CSACTDTQYF
TGCAGTGCCTGCACAGATACGCAGTATTTT
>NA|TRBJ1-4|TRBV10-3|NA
CAIGVGIGEKLFF
TGTGCCATCGGGGTCGGAATCGGGGAAAAACTGTTTTTT
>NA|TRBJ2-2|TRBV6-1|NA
CASSEEATVGELFF
TGTGCCAGCAGTGAAGAGGCAACGGTCGGGGAGCTGTTTTTT
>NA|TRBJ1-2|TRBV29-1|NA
CSIRGGGYTF
TGCAGCATCAGAGGGGGTGGCTACACCTTC
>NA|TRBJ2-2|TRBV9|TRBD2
CASSPSGRTGELFF
TGTGCCAGCAGCCCCTCCGGGAGGACCGGGGAGCTGTTTTTT
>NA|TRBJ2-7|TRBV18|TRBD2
CASSPLSAGGHEQYF
TGTGCCAGCTCACCATTGTCGGCGGGAGGCCACGAGCAGTACTTC
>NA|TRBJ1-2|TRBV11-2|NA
CASSLVRQGGGYTF
TGTGCCAGCAGCTTAGTACGGCAGGGAGGTGGCTACACCTTC
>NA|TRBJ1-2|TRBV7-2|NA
CASSLATRMFSTF
TGTGCCAGCAGCTTAGCAACTCGGATGTTCAGCACCTTC
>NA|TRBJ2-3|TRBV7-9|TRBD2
CASSPTGGRADTQYF
TGTGCCAGCAGCCCAACGGGGGGGAGGGCAGATACGCAGTATTTT
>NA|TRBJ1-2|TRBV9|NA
CASRGGVFYGYTF
TGTGCCAGCAGGGGAGGGGTATTCTATGGCTACACCTTC
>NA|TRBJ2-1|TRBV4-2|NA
CATKPGLLGLNEQFF
TGTGCCACCAAGCCCGGACTCCTAGGCCTCAATGAGCAGTTCTTC
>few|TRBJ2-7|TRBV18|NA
CASSPQLEGRQFSIYEQYF
TGTGCCAGCTCACCACAGTTGGAAGGCAGACAGTTTTCTATCTACGAGCAGTACTTC
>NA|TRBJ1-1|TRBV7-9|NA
CASSSLGGGTEAFF
TGTGCCAGCAGTTCACTAGGGGGAGGCACTGAAGCTTTCTTT
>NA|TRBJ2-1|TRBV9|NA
CASSARSGGYNEQFF
TGTGCCAGCAGCGCTCGTTCTGGAGGCTACAATGAGCAGTTCTTC
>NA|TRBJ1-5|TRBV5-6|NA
CASSLGRFAAQHF
TGTGCCAGCAGCTTGGGAAGGTTCGCAGCCCAGCATTTT
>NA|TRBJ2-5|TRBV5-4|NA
CASSLLPSETQYF
TGTGCCAGCAGCCTTCTACCTTCGGAGACCCAGTACTTC
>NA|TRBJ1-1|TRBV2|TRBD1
CASRLGQGWAFF
TGTGCCAGCAGGTTAGGACAGGGGTGGGCTTTCTTT
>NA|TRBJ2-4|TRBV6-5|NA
CASGMGAGKNIQYF
TGTGCCAGCGGTATGGGGGCGGGCAAAAACATTCAGTACTTC